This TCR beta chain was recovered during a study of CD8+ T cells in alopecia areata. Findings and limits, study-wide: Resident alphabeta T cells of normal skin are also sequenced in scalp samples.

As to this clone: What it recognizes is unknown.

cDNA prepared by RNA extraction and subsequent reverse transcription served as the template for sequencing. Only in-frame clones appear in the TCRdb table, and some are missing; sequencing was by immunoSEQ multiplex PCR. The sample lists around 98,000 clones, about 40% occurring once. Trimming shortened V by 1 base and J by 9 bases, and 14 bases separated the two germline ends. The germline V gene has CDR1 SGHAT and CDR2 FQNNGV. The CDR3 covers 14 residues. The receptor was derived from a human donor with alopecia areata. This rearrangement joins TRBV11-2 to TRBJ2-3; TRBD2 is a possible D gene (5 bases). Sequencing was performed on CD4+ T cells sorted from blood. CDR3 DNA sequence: TGTGCCAGCAGCTTAGCCTACCTCGGGGAGACGCAGTATTTT. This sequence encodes CASSLAYLGETQYF.